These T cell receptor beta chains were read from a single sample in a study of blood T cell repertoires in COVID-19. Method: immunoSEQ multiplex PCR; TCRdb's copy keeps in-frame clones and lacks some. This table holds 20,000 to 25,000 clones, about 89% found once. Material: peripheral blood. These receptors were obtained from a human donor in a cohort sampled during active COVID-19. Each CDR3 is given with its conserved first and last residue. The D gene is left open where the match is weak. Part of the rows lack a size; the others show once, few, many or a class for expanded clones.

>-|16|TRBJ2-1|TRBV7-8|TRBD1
TGTGCCAGCAGCTTAACGGGACAGGGTGGGTACAATGAGCAGTTCTTC
CASSLTGQGGYNEQFF
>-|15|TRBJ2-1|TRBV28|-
TGTGCCAGCGCTCCATTAGGGGAAACCTACAATGAGCAGTTCTTC
CASAPLGETYNEQFF
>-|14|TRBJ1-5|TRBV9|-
TGTGCCAGCAGCGGGGCAGGAATCAATCAGCCCCAGCATTTT
CASSGAGINQPQHF
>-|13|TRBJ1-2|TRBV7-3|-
TGTGCCAGCAGCTCCGCGGTCGGCGATGGCTACACCTTC
CASSSAVGDGYTF
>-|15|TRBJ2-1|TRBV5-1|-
TGCGCCAGCAGTTTGGGGATAGCGGAGAGCAATGAGCAGTTCTTC
CASSLGIAESNEQFF
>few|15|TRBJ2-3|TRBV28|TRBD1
TGTGCCAGCAGTTCGACAGGGAGTGGCACAGATACGCAGTATTTT
CASSSTGSGTDTQYF
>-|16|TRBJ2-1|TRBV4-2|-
TGTGCCAGCAGTCAATTGGCGGGAAGGGTGGGCAATGAGCAGTTCTTC
CASSQLAGRVGNEQFF
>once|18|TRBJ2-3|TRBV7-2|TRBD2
TGTGCCAGCAGCTTAGATTTCCTAGCGGGGTATACCACAGATACGCAGTATTTT
CASSLDFLAGYTTDTQYF
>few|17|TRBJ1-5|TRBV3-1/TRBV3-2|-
TGTGCCAGCAGCCAAGATGGAGGGACGGGTAATAATCAGCCCCAGCATTTT
CASSQDGGTGNNQPQHF
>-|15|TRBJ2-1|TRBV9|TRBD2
TGTGCCAGCAGCGTGACGGGAGGGCCCAACAATGAGCAGTTCTTC
CASSVTGGPNNEQFF
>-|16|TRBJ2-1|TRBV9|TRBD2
TGTGCCAGCAGCGTGACCTCAAGCGGGGGGATGGGTGAGCAGTTCTTC
CASSVTSSGGMGEQFF
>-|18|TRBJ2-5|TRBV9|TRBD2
TGTGCCAGCAGCGTAGGTAGCGGGAGATTGTCTGGGCAAGAGACCCAGTACTTC
CASSVGSGRLSGQETQYF
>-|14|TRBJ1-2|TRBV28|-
TGTGCCAGCAGTGTAACGGGACACAACTATGGCTACACCTTC
CASSVTGHNYGYTF
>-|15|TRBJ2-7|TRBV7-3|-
TGTGCCAGCAGCTTAATTTGCCGGTCGGCCTACGAGCAGTACTTC
CASSLICRSAYEQYF
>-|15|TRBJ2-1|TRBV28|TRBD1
TGTGCCAGCAGTCACGACGGGACAGGGGCAAATGAGCAGTTCTTC
CASSHDGTGANEQFF
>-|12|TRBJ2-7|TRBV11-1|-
TGTGCCAGCAGCCCCCAATACGGCGAGCAGTACTTC
CASSPQYGEQYF
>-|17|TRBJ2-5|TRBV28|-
TGTGCCAGCAGTTTACAGACACTTCCCAACCCCCAAGAGACCCAGTACTTC
CASSLQTLPNPQETQYF
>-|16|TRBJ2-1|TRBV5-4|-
TGTGCCAGCAGCTTGGGGCTAGGCGGATCCTACAATGAGCAGTTCTTC
CASSLGLGGSYNEQFF
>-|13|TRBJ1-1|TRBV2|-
TGTGCCAGCAGTTCTCTCTGGAACACTGAAGCTTTCTTT
CASSSLWNTEAFF
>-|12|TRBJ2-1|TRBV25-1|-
TGTGCCAGCAGTCCCCAAGGGGTTGAGCAGTTCTTC
CASSPQGVEQFF
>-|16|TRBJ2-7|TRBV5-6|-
TGTGCCAGCAGCTCTGTGTCTAGCGTTTCTTCCTACGAGCAGTACTTC
CASSSVSSVSSYEQYF
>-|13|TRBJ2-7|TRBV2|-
TGTGCCAGCAGTGATCAGGGGCCCTACGAGCAGTACTTC
CASSDQGPYEQYF
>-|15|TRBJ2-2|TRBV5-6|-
TGTGCCAGCAGCTTGAACCCGGCCGGGGGCGGGGAGCTGTTTTTT
CASSLNPAGGGELFF
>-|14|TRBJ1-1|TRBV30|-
TGTGCCTGGAGTGTTAGGTTAGGAGACACTGAAGCTTTCTTT
CAWSVRLGDTEAFF
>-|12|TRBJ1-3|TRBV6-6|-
TGTGCCAGCCCAGGGCCTGGAAACACCATATATTTT
CASPGPGNTIYF
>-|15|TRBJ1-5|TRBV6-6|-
TGTGCCAGCACTCACTTGGCTCAGCGAGGTCAGCCCCAGCATTTT
CASTHLAQRGQPQHF
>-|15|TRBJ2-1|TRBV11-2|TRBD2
TGTGCCAGCAGCTTAGGGCTAGCGGGACCCAATGAGCAGTTCTTC
CASSLGLAGPNEQFF
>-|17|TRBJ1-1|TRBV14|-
TGTGCCAGCAGCCAAGATGGGTGGAGCCCCTTGAACACTGAAGCTTTCTTT
CASSQDGWSPLNTEAFF
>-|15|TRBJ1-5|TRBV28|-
TGTGCCAGCAGTTTAAGGGGGAATAGCAATCAGCCCCAGCATTTT
CASSLRGNSNQPQHF
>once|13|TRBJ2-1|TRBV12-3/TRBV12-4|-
TGTGCCAGCAGTTTCTCCTCCTACAATGAGCAGTTCTTC
CASSFSSYNEQFF
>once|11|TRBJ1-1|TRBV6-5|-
TGTGCCAGCAGTTACCAGACTGAAGCTTTCTTT
CASSYQTEAFF
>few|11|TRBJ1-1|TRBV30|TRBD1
TGTGGTGGGACAGGGCGGACTGAAGCTTTCTTT
CGGTGRTEAFF
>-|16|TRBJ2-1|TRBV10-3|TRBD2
TGTGCCATCAGTGGGACTAGCGGACTCTCCTACAATGAGCAGTTCTTC
CAISGTSGLSYNEQFF
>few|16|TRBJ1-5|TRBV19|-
TGTGCCAGTAGTATAGCCACAGGTATCAGCAATCAGCCCCAGCATTTT
CASSIATGISNQPQHF
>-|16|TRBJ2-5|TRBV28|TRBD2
TGTGCCAGCAGTTCGCGTGGGGGAAGCGGGAGGTACCCTCAGTACTTC
CASSSRGGSGRYPQYF